This passage covers 10 T cell receptor beta chains from one sample sequenced in a study of T cells in Graves' hyperthyroidism and ophthalmopathy. Amplified TCR beta CDR3 regions came from RNA transcripts. The study used the HTBI primer set for a first-round RT-PCR of the TCR CDR3. TCRdb itself ran the multiplex PCR reads through MiXCR, one entry per CDR3 protein. The sample holds hundreds of thousands of distinct CDR3 sequences, around a sixth seen once. The sample taken for sequencing was blood. The receptors come from a woman between 18 and 29 years old with Graves' hyperthyroidism.

The chain uses TRBV4-1 and TRBJ2-4; no reliable D call. Germline V CDR1 and CDR2: MGHRA, YSYEKL. Deletions cut 1 base from V and 3 bases from J, with 13 bases between. This CDR3 is 16 amino acids long. CDR3 protein: CASSQVVPPGKNIQYF. The DNA of the CDR3 is TGCGCCAGCAGCCAAGTTGTACCGCCGGGCAAAAACATTCAGTACTTC.

V and J are TRBV3-1 and TRBJ2-1; 7 bases fit TRBD2. The CDR3 length is 17 residues. With V trimmed by 4 bases and J by 7 bases, 16 bases remained unmatched. Germline CDR1 reads LGHDT; CDR2 reads YNNKEL (reference sequence). Here the CDR3 DNA reads TGTGCCAGCAGCCCCCTCGCGGGAGCACTGCAAATGAATGAGCAGTTCTTC. Translating gives CASSPLAGALQMNEQFF.

The genes are TRBV4-1 and TRBJ2-3, with a tentative D call TRBD2 (5 bases). This CDR3 is 16 amino acids long. CDR1 and CDR2 from the germline V gene are MGHRA and YSYEKL. Trimming stripped 0 bases from V and 6 bases from J, with 16 bases between. The DNA for the CDR3 is TGCGCCAGCAGCCAAGATCTGATAACCTTAGCGGATACGCAGTATTTT. Translating gives CASSQDLITLADTQYF.

This clonotype was observed a few times. The J gene is TRBJ2-3, the V gene TRBV19; perhaps D is TRBD1 or TRBD2 (5 bases each). Trimming took 3 bases from V and 2 from J, leaving 12 bases between them. The germline CDR1 and CDR2 sequences are LNHDA and SQIVND (reference sequence). The CDR3 loop spans 15 amino acids. CDR3 region: CASSIGPGLTDTQYF. CDR3 DNA sequence: TGTGCCAGTAGTATCGGTCCGGGGCTCACAGATACGCAGTATTTT.

In this sample, this clonotype turned up many times. V is TRBV12-3 or TRBV12-4 and J is TRBJ2-4, with a weak D call TRBD1 (5 bases). The V and J ends lost 2 bases and 5 bases respectively, with 10 bases between them. This CDR3 has 14 residues. The CDR3 here is CASSLIGAQNIQYF. CDR3 in DNA: TGTGCCAGCAGTTTAATAGGGGCTCAAAACATTCAGTACTTC.

The gene calls are TRBV5-1 and TRBJ2-7; D not certain. V was clipped by 3 bases and J by 5 bases, with 12 bases between them. Germline V gives CDR1 SGHRS, CDR2 YFSETQ. The CDR3 totals 13 residues. CDR3 sequence: CASSWAGGNEQYF. CDR3 DNA sequence: TGCGCCAGCAGCTGGGCAGGCGGAAACGAGCAGTACTTC.

This clonotype was seen repeatedly, ten times or more. The chain is built from TRBV15 and TRBJ1-1; D is possibly TRBD1 (5 bases). V lost 0 bases to trimming and J lost 3 bases, with 17 bases between them. There are 17 residues in the CDR3. The germline gives CDR1 LNHNV, CDR2 YYDKDF (reference sequence). In nucleotides, the CDR3 is TGTGCCACCAGCAGAGATATTCCGACAGACAGAGACACTGAAGCTTTCTTT. Its translation: CATSRDIPTDRDTEAFF.

This clonotype was recorded a few times. V is TRBV5-1 and J is TRBJ2-2; D not resolved. The V end was cut by 1 base, the J end by 5 bases, with 6 bases between. Per the germline V gene, CDR1 is SGHRS and CDR2 is YFSETQ. The CDR3 covers 13 residues. The CDR3 nucleotides read TGCGCCAGCAGCTTGAAGGCGACCGGGGAGCTGTTTTTT. This codes for CASSLKATGELFF.

There are a few counts of this clonotype. The rearrangement links TRBV27 to TRBJ2-7; the match to TRBD1 covers 7 bases. Germline CDR1 and CDR2: MNHEY and SMNVEV (reference sequence). J gave up 3 bases and V 5 bases, and 7 bases lay outside the gene matches. CDR3 length: 14 amino acids. The CDR3 nucleotides read TGTGCCAGCAGTCCACAGGGGCGCTTCTACGAGCAGTACTTC. It yields the protein CASSPQGRFYEQYF.

This clonotype has ten or more counts. The chain combines TRBV11-2 with TRBJ2-7; maybe TRBD1 (5 bases). The CDR3 has 13 residues. V lost 0 bases and J 9 bases, leaving 12 bases between the germline ends. Germline V gives CDR1 SGHAT, CDR2 FQNNGV. CDR3 in DNA: TGTGCCAGCAGCTTAGATCGACAGTTGGTGCAGTACTTC. Its protein product is CASSLDRQLVQYF.